A single sample is the source of the 30 T cell receptor beta chains below, sequenced in a study of regulatory T cells in long-lasting Graves disease. Sequencing libraries for TCR beta were prepared with iRepertoire HTBI primers and Arm-PCR of CDR3 regions. TCRdb itself ran the multiplex PCR reads through MiXCR, one entry per CDR3 protein. The sample consists of hundreds of thousands of distinct CDR3 sequences, 15% to 20% of them appearing once. The time point here: persistent/refractory GD, antithyroid drugs over 5 years with positive TRAb. There was RNA extracted from PBMCs, and the TCR library was made from it. Source: peripheral blood mononuclear cells (PBMCs), taken when the disease was refractory, from a patient treated with antithyroid drugs. The origin of the receptors is a female donor with Graves disease.

The V and J genes are TRBV4-1 and TRBJ1-1; a weak D match, TRBD1 (5 bases). There are 14 residues in the CDR3. In germline, CDR1 is MGHRA, CDR2 YSYEKL. Trimming removed 0 bases from V and 0 bases from J, with 5 bases in between. CDR3 sequence reads: CASSQETVNTEAFF. The CDR3 DNA reads TGCGCCAGCAGCCAAGAGACAGTGAACACTGAAGCTTTCTTT.

The genes are TRBV2 and TRBJ1-3; D may be TRBD1 (5 bases). From germline, CDR1 is SNHLY and CDR2 FYNNEI. The germline V and J ends were trimmed by 2 bases and 4 bases, with 9 bases remaining between them. The CDR3 spans 14 residues. CDR3 nucleotide sequence: TGTGCCAGCAGTGAATGGGGCGGCGGAAACACCATATATTTT. This translates into CASSEWGGGNTIYF.

This clonotype was observed many times. V is TRBV30 and J is TRBJ1-2; possible D gene TRBD1, 5 bases. CDR1 and CDR2 from the germline V gene are GTSNPN and SVGIG (reference sequence). The CDR3 is 13 residues long. V lost 3 bases and J lost 3, with 11 bases in between. CDR3: CAWRGPTDYGYTF. DNA for the CDR3: TGTGCCTGGAGGGGGCCAACGGACTATGGCTACACCTTC.

Regarding this clonotype: A clone one base away is much larger, so this may be a read error. The chain links TRBV6-1 to TRBJ1-2, with no clear D. V was shortened by 8 bases and J by 3 bases, with 13 bases between the two germline ends. The CDR3 runs to 13 residues. Germline-derived CDR1 and CDR2 are MNHNS and SASEGT. The CDR3 spells CASGKAHHYGYTF. CDR3 DNA sequence: TGTGCCAGCGGTAAGGCGCACCACTATGGCTACACCTTC.

This clonotype was seen repeatedly, ten times or more. CDR3 nucleotide sequence: TGTGCCAGCAGCCACTTTGGGGGGGAGACCTACGAGCAGTACTTC. Encoded protein: CASSHFGGETYEQYF. The chain couples TRBV7-2 to TRBJ2-7; TRBD2 aligns across 7 bases. Germline-derived CDR1 and CDR2 are SGHTA and FQGNSA. The CDR3 extends over 15 amino acids. The J segment lost 2 bases and the V segment lost 5 bases, leaving 9 bases of the junction unmatched.

This clonotype was counted ten times or more. The CDR3 bases are TGTGCCAGCAGTACGACAAGCGGCAATCAGCCCCAGCATTTT. Amino acids: CASSTTSGNQPQHF. The rearrangement uses TRBV12-3 or TRBV12-4 and TRBJ1-5; D unclear. The length of the CDR3 is 14 residues. Trimming removed 5 bases at V and 2 bases at J, with 10 bases between.

This clonotype was detected many times. The chain recombines TRBV18 with TRBJ2-7, with TRBD1 as a possible D gene (6 bases). V was clipped by 3 bases and J by 1 base, with 10 bases between them. CDR1 is KGHSH and CDR2 is LQKENI in the germline V gene. This CDR3 contains 14 residues. This CDR3 reads CASSPGDRSYEQYF. For the CDR3, the DNA is TGTGCCAGCTCACCCGGTGACAGGTCCTACGAGCAGTACTTC.

This clonotype occurred many times. The chain couples TRBV27 to TRBJ1-2; D is undetermined. Trimming stripped 3 bases from V and 4 bases from J, with 9 bases between. CDR3 size: 13 residues. Germline CDR1 and CDR2: MNHEY and SMNVEV (reference sequence). Here the CDR3 reads CASSFKGTYGYTF. Here the CDR3 DNA reads TGTGCCAGCAGTTTTAAGGGAACCTATGGCTACACCTTC.

This clonotype was counted at least ten times. J is TRBJ2-7 and V is TRBV28, with D perhaps matching TRBD2 (6 bases). In germline, CDR1 is MDHEN, CDR2 SYDVKM. V was clipped by 5 bases and J by 0 bases, with 20 bases between them. This CDR3 is 17 amino acids long. The CDR3 sequence: CASSLLLLAGSSYEQYF. The CDR3 DNA follows: TGTGCCAGCAGTCTCCTTCTTCTGGCGGGGAGCTCCTACGAGCAGTACTTC.

The gene calls are TRBV19 and TRBJ1-4; 7 positions agree with TRBD1. Germline CDR1 and CDR2: LNHDA and SQIVND (reference sequence). The trim removed 5 bases at V and 0 bases at J, leaving 9 bases unmatched. This CDR3 region has 17 residues. DNA for the CDR3: TGTGCCAGTAGTCCTGGGGACAGTTATTCAACTAATGAAAAACTGTTTTTT. It encodes CASSPGDSYSTNEKLFF.

This clonotype was picked up many times. The chain links TRBV7-2 to TRBJ2-7, with D unclear. Trimming cost V 5 bases and J 2 bases, with 16 bases left between them. The CDR3 is 15 residues long. Germline assignment: CDR1 SGHTA and CDR2 FQGNSA. Here the CDR3 reads CASSRNWDSTYEQYF. CDR3 DNA sequence: TGTGCCAGCAGCCGTAACTGGGATTCAACCTACGAGCAGTACTTC.

This clonotype was counted a few times. One end of the junction is discordant with germline, which a read error may explain. CDR3 nucleotides: TGTGCCAGTAGTCTAGAGGGGGCGTACACTGAAGCTTTCTTT. This codes for CASSLEGAYTEAFF. The gene calls are TRBV19 and TRBJ1-1; the match to TRBD1 covers 7 bases. The CDR3 length is 14 residues. CDR1 LNHDA and CDR2 SQIVND come from the germline V gene (reference sequence).

The chain joins TRBV7-9 to TRBJ2-4, with D possibly being TRBD2 (7 bases). CDR1 SEHNR and CDR2 FQNEAQ come from the germline V gene (reference sequence). The CDR3 runs to 14 residues. Between the trimmed V and J ends, which lost 1 base and 7 bases, there was a span of 11 bases. The chain's CDR3 is CASSLDWGGNIQYF. Here the CDR3 DNA reads TGTGCCAGCAGCTTAGATTGGGGGGGCAACATTCAGTACTTC.

This clonotype has ten or more counts. This chain uses TRBV12-3 or TRBV12-4 with TRBJ2-7; a weak D match, TRBD1 (5 bases). Trimming took off 2 bases at V and 5 bases at J, with 10 bases between the two ends. The length of the CDR3 is 13 residues. The CDR3 region has the DNA TGTGCCAGCAGTTTACGCAGGGCGAACGAGCAGTACTTC. It encodes CASSLRRANEQYF.

Notes on this clonotype: The junction does not match germline at one end; this may be a read error. The chain couples TRBV11-1 to TRBJ2-3, with D hard to call. The CDR3 contains 14 residues. The germline V gene encodes CDR1 SGHAT and CDR2 FQDESV (reference sequence). The CDR3 loop reads CASSLGSNTDTQYF. The CDR3 DNA sequence: TGCGCCAGCAGCCTCGGGTCTAACACAGATACGCAGTATTTT. Combining the CDR3 with reference TRBV11-1 and TRBJ2-3 gives the whole variable domain EAEVAQSPRYKITEKSQAVAFWCDPISGHATLYWYRQILGQGPELLVQFQDESVVDDSQLPKDRFSAERLKGVDSTLKIQPAELGDSAMYLCASSLGSNTDTQYFGPGTRLTVL.

This chain joins TRBV3-1 and TRBJ1-6; TRBD1 aligns across 10 bases. The CDR3 runs 16 residues. The germline CDR1 and CDR2 sequences are LGHDT and YNNKEL (reference sequence). V was clipped by 0 bases and J by 7 bases; unmatched bases: 3. This CDR3 is CASSQDGGQGNSPLHF. The CDR3 DNA is TGTGCCAGCAGCCAAGACGGGGGACAGGGGAATTCACCCCTCCACTTT.

As for this clonotype: Relative to the germline gene, one junction end is altered; a read error may explain this. The genes are TRBV7-9 and TRBJ1-3; no firm D call. The CDR3 consists of 17 residues. CDR1 and CDR2 from the germline V gene are SEHNR and FQNEAQ (reference sequence). This CDR3 reads CASSVALRFGLGNTIYF. CDR3 sequence (DNA): TGTGCCAGCAGCGTAGCCCTCCGGTTTGGGCTTGGAAACACCATATATTTT.

Ten or more counts support this clonotype. The CDR3 loop is CSARDRGTPEAFF. CDR3 nucleotides: TGCAGTGCTAGAGATCGTGGGACCCCTGAAGCTTTCTTT. J is TRBJ1-1 and V is TRBV20-1; D might be TRBD1 (5 bases). CDR1 and CDR2 (germline): DFQATT, SNEGSKA (reference sequence). The V end was cut by 0 bases, the J end by 6 bases, with 11 bases between. CDR3 size: 13 residues.

This clonotype was seen at least ten times. The gene calls are TRBV24-1 and TRBJ2-2, with D perhaps given as TRBD1 or TRBD2 (5 bases each). Germline V lookup: CDR1 KGHDR, CDR2 SFDVKD. CDR3 length equals 14 residues. With 1 base removed from V and 6 bases from J, the gap between germline ends came to 8 bases. The CDR3, as DNA: TGTGCCACCAGTGATTTTGAGGGGCCCGGGGAGCTGTTTTTT. Its protein product is CATSDFEGPGELFF.

This clonotype has at least ten counts. This chain links TRBV18 with TRBJ1-6; 8 bases agree with TRBD1. With 3 bases clipped from V and 5 bases from J, the junction kept 3 bases outside the gene matches. Germline V CDR1 and CDR2: KGHSH, LQKENI. The CDR3 spans 15 residues. The CDR3, as DNA: TGTGCCAGCTCACCCCAGGGGGCTCATAATTCACCCCTCCACTTT. As protein: CASSPQGAHNSPLHF.

There are a few counts of this clonotype. The J gene is TRBJ2-7, the V gene TRBV4-2; D tentatively reads TRBD1 or TRBD2 (5 bases each). CDR3 length: 15 amino acids. Germline-derived CDR1 and CDR2 are LGHNA and YNFKEQ. The V and J ends lost 5 bases and 0 bases respectively, with 14 bases between them. CDR3 residues: CASSYGTESSYEQYF. The CDR3, as DNA: TGTGCCAGCAGCTATGGGACGGAAAGCTCCTACGAGCAGTACTTC.

CDR3 protein: CASSPRNEGYTF. DNA for the CDR3: TGTGCCAGCAGTCCGAGAAACGAGGGCTACACCTTC. The V call is TRBV7-9, the J call TRBJ1-2, with D hard to call. V lost 6 bases and J lost 8, with 13 bases in between. The germline gives CDR1 SEHNR, CDR2 FQNEAQ (reference sequence). This CDR3 region has 12 residues.

A word on this clonotype: One junction end disagrees with the germline gene, perhaps due to a read error. The rearrangement links TRBV6-1 to TRBJ2-7, with 7 bases aligning to TRBD1. The CDR3 sequence is 22 residues long. Per the germline V gene, CDR1 is MNHNS and CDR2 is SASEGT. The CDR3 here is CAGSTLMHPGDRAIGLNYEQYF. CDR3 sequence (DNA): TGTGCCGGCAGTACTTTAATGCATCCCGGTGACAGGGCCATCGGACTGAACTACGAGCAGTACTTC.

The chain employs TRBV14 and TRBJ2-2; D not resolved. Germline V gene sequence: CDR1 SGHDN, CDR2 FVKESK. The V end was cut by 0 bases, the J end by 0 bases, with 17 bases between. CDR3 length: 19 amino acids. CDR3 loop: CASSQERRLSRSNTGELFF. The CDR3 nucleotides are TGTGCCAGCAGCCAAGAGAGACGCCTCAGCAGATCGAACACCGGGGAGCTGTTTTTT.

This clonotype was seen more than once but under ten times. The V gene is TRBV3-1, the J gene TRBJ1-3; unclear D gene. Germline CDR1 is LGHDT and CDR2 is YNNKEL (reference sequence). V lost 4 bases to trimming and J lost 6 bases, with 7 bases between them. There are 12 residues in the CDR3. This CDR3 is CASSRLENTIYF. The CDR3 coding sequence is TGTGCCAGCAGCCGCTTGGAAAACACCATATATTTT.

The table lists this clonotype with many counts. The chain carries TRBV20-1 and TRBJ1-4; TRBD1 matches at 7 bases. Germline V CDR1 and CDR2: DFQATT, SNEGSKA (reference sequence). The CDR3 has 13 residues. Germline trimming cut 7 bases from V and 3 bases from J; bases unmatched to any gene: 5. CDR3 DNA sequence: TGCAGTGTTGAGGGGGCGGCTAATGAAAAACTGTTTTTT. Its protein product is CSVEGAANEKLFF.

This clonotype was counted only a few times. The chain links TRBV4-1 to TRBJ2-7; 7 nucleotides match TRBD1. This CDR3 spans 13 amino acids. Trimming took 4 bases from V and 3 from J; bases not matched to a gene: 3. Germline V gene data show CDR1 as MGHRA and CDR2 as YSYEKL. CDR3 DNA sequence: TGCGCCAGCAGCCCCAGGGGGAACTACGAGCAGTACTTC. It codes for CASSPRGNYEQYF.

In this sample, this clonotype turned up many times. The chain carries TRBV7-2 and TRBJ2-7; D is possibly TRBD1 (6 bases). The germline V gene has CDR1 SGHTA and CDR2 FQGNSA. There are 14 residues in the CDR3. V was clipped by 1 base and J by 3 bases, with 10 bases between them. The CDR3 region is CASSLVGGIYEQYF. In DNA, the CDR3 is TGTGCCAGCAGCTTAGTAGGGGGTATCTACGAGCAGTACTTC.

This clonotype was picked up many times. The chain carries TRBV5-1 and TRBJ1-2, with D perhaps TRBD1 (5 bases). Germline V gene lookup returns CDR1 SGHRS and CDR2 YFSETQ. The CDR3 totals 14 residues. Trimming cost V 4 bases and J 8 bases, with 18 bases left between them. The CDR3 nucleotides read TGCGCCAGCAGCCCCGGGACCCAGGGTATCGGCTACACCTTC. Its protein product is CASSPGTQGIGYTF.

The rearrangement joins TRBV19 to TRBJ2-1; 7 nucleotides match TRBD2. Germline V gene data show CDR1 as LNHDA and CDR2 as SQIVND (reference sequence). The CDR3 extends over 15 amino acids. Unmatched junction bases numbered 12, after V lost 9 bases and J lost 4 bases. In DNA, the CDR3 is TGTGCCAGCAAATCCCGGGACTACGGATACAATGAGCAGTTCTTC. It encodes CASKSRDYGYNEQFF.